A selection of T cell receptor beta chains follows, all from one sample in a study of shared clonotypes between healthy human individuals. The method was immunoSEQ multiplex PCR; TCRdb's version includes in-frame clones alone and lacks a portion of them. Among some 500,000 clones listed, less than 80% were seen once. The specimen was PBMCs. The receptor set was obtained from a woman aged 35 to 49 in good health. Some clones in this sample may be carry-over from other donors' samples. CDR3s include the opening cysteine and the closing phenylalanine or tryptophan. A D gene is named only where the DNA matches it firmly. A row's size may be missing; if present it is once, few, many or a size class.

V	J	size	D	CDR3	DNA
TRBV6-6	TRBJ2-7	.	TRBD2	CASTTGTRSPEQYF	TGTGCCAGCACCACGGGGACTAGATCTCCCGAGCAGTACTTC
TRBV2	TRBJ2-7	.	.	CASSETGNVYEQYF	TGTGCCAGCAGTGAAACAGGGAATGTCTACGAGCAGTACTTC
TRBV28	TRBJ2-5	.	.	CASRPSGGLPGETQYF	TGTGCCAGCAGACCTTCCGGGGGGCTTCCAGGAGAGACCCAGTACTTC
TRBV10-2	TRBJ2-7	.	.	CASNTDYTYEQYF	TGCGCCAGCAATACAGACTATACCTACGAGCAGTACTTC
TRBV28	TRBJ2-1	.	TRBD2	CASTRMGGGRANEQFF	TGTGCCAGCACACGGATGGGAGGCGGGAGGGCGAATGAGCAGTTCTTC
TRBV5-1	TRBJ1-3	.	.	CASSLEFKGSTIYF	TGCGCCAGCAGCTTGGAGTTTAAGGGTAGCACCATATATTTT
TRBV4-1	TRBJ2-1	many	TRBD2	CASSLRLAGERQFF	TGCGCCAGCAGCCTCCGACTAGCGGGAGAAAGGCAGTTCTTC
TRBV2	TRBJ2-3	.	.	CASSLESTDTQYF	TGTGCCAGCAGTTTAGAAAGCACAGATACGCAGTATTTT
TRBV27	TRBJ1-2	.	TRBD1	CASSLSGQGTYGYTF	TGTGCCAGCAGTTTGTCCGGACAGGGGACATATGGCTACACCTTC
TRBV9	TRBJ2-2	.	.	CASSEQGREELFF	TGTGCCAGCAGCGAGCAGGGCCGGGAAGAGCTGTTTTTT
TRBV5-4	TRBJ1-5	.	.	CASSLGQDQPQHF	TGTGCCAGCAGCTTGGGTCAAGATCAGCCCCAGCATTTT
TRBV15	TRBJ2-7	.	TRBD1	CATSREYRGEQYF	TGTGCCACCAGCAGAGAATACAGGGGCGAGCAGTACTTC
TRBV11-2	TRBJ2-1	.	TRBD2	CASSISGSKSNEQFF	TGTGCCAGCAGCATTAGCGGGAGTAAGTCAAATGAGCAGTTCTTC
TRBV19	TRBJ2-2	.	TRBD2	CASSALAGFGELFF	TGTGCCAGTTCGGCGCTAGCGGGATTCGGGGAGCTGTTTTTT
TRBV28	TRBJ1-3	.	TRBD1	CASSRTGQSSGNTIYF	TGTGCCAGCAGCCGGACAGGCCAGAGCTCTGGAAACACCATATATTTT
TRBV7-2	TRBJ2-7	.	.	CASSAFSYEQYF	TGTGCCAGCAGCGCCTTCTCCTACGAGCAGTACTTC